Given below is one T cell receptor beta chain in context. This entry is derived from a study of blood T cell repertoires in COVID-19. Study-wide context: The samples span acute and convalescent COVID-19 from the United States, Italy and Spain. PBMCs, B-cell-depleted T cells, or T cells were the source of the cDNA or gDNA that made up the material.

The CDR3 is 13 amino acids. Germline V gene sequence: CDR1 LGHNA, CDR2 YNFKEQ. V was cut by 0 bases and J by 11 bases, with 11 bases left in between. How the authors handled the data: Amplifying reference gene primers gave estimates of nucleated cell counts. Assay: immunoSEQ multiplex PCR; the TCRdb copy retains only in-frame clones and omits some. V and J calls and clone size are copied from that table; D and trimming were computed from the DNA. The sample contains under 200,000 clones, 88% of which appear only once. The chain employs TRBV4-2 and TRBJ1-5, with D hard to call. Sequencing was carried out using peripheral blood. This TCR was recovered from a man aged 18 to 29 with active or convalescent COVID-19. Here the CDR3 reads CASSQDRREAQHF. As DNA, the CDR3 is TGTGCCAGCAGCCAAGACCGGCGGGAAGCCCAGCATTTT.